These 24 T cell receptor beta chains originate from one sample sequenced in a study of T cell responses to AZD1222 COVID-19 vaccine. The protocol was immunoSEQ multiplex PCR, while the TCRdb copy is restricted to in-frame clones and leaves out a portion. The sample has under 150,000 clones, about 93% seen once. Sequencing used peripheral blood, obtained on day 0 of AZD1222 vaccination. These receptors were collected from an adult in good health.

The chain is built from TRBV7-2 and TRBJ2-5, with 9 bases fitting TRBD1. Losses at the gene ends were 5 bases for V and 5 bases for J; bases not matched to a gene: 6. The CDR3 is 14 residues long. Germline values: CDR1 SGHTA, CDR2 FQGNSA. The CDR3 DNA follows: TGTGCCAGCAGCCTACAGGGGGCGGGGGAGACCCAGTACTTC. The encoded protein is CASSLQGAGETQYF. Looking up the rest from reference TRBV7-2 and TRBJ2-5 gives the full variable domain: GAGVSQSPSNKVTEKGKDVELRCDPISGHTALYWYRQSLGQGLEFLIYFQGNSAPDKSGLPSDRFSAERTGGSVSTLTIQRTQQEDSAVYLCASSLQGAGETQYFGPGTRLLVL.

The V and J genes are TRBV7-9 and TRBJ2-5, with TRBD1 matching over 7 bases. CDR3 length: 16 amino acids. Germline-derived CDR1 and CDR2 are SEHNR and FQNEAQ (reference sequence). V trimming: 1 base; J trimming: 3 bases; junction bases outside the gene matches: 8. CDR3 nucleotides: TGTGCCAGCAGCTTAGGGGACAGAACAACAGAAGAGACCCAGTACTTC. It codes for CASSLGDRTTEETQYF.

The chain carries TRBV12-5 and TRBJ2-3; either TRBD1 or TRBD2 may fit D (5 bases each). CDR1 is LGHNT and CDR2 is FRNRAP in the germline V gene. The CDR3 has 14 residues. Between the trimmed V and J ends, which lost 6 bases and 4 bases, there was a span of 14 bases. The CDR3 loop reads CASGPGTPADTQYF. Here the CDR3 DNA reads TGTGCTAGTGGGCCCGGGACCCCAGCAGATACGCAGTATTTT.

The chain joins TRBV13 to TRBJ2-7; TRBD1 agrees at 7 bases. V was clipped by 0 bases and J by 7 bases; unmatched bases: 6. The CDR3 has 14 residues. Germline V gene sequence: CDR1 PRHDT, CDR2 FYEKMQ (reference sequence). In DNA form, the CDR3 reads TGTGCCAGCAGCTTAGGCCGGCCAGGGGGAGAGCAGTACTTC. Its translation: CASSLGRPGGEQYF.

The rearrangement links TRBV6-5 to TRBJ2-7; D perhaps matches TRBD1 (5 bases). Germline V gene lookup returns CDR1 MNHEY and CDR2 SVGAGI. Trimming left V 2 bases short and J 6 bases short, with 11 bases between. The CDR3 totals 13 residues. In nucleotides, the CDR3 is TGTGCCAGCAGTTACGGCAGGGCAGGCGAGCAGTACTTC. Translating gives CASSYGRAGEQYF.

The rearrangement links TRBV4-1 to TRBJ2-3; D might be TRBD1 or TRBD2, each matching 5 bases. Trimming pared 0 bases from V and 8 bases from J, leaving 33 bases between. This CDR3 contains 21 residues. In germline, CDR1 is MGHRA, CDR2 YSYEKL. CDR3 DNA sequence: TGCGCCAGCAGCCAAGATCGGTTCCCGGCTAGCCGGGGCACACATCGATCTACGCAGTATTTT. Translation: CASSQDRFPASRGTHRSTQYF.

V is TRBV6-1 and J is TRBJ2-2; possibly TRBD1 for D (6 bases). Trimming cost V 2 bases and J 1 base, with 8 bases left between them. Germline assignment: CDR1 MNHNS and CDR2 SASEGT. The CDR3 consists of 15 residues. CDR3 region: CASSEPGQNTGELFF. CDR3 sequence (DNA): TGTGCCAGCAGTGAACCGGGACAGAACACCGGGGAGCTGTTTTTT.

The CDR3 is CASSLAGASHQPQHF. CDR3 bases: TGCGCCAGCAGCTTGGCCGGGGCGAGTCATCAGCCCCAGCATTTT. This chain uses TRBV5-1 with TRBJ1-5; D might be TRBD1 (5 bases). This CDR3 region has 15 residues. Germline V gene sequence: CDR1 SGHRS, CDR2 YFSETQ. V was cut by 0 bases and J by 5 bases, with 12 bases left in between.

V gene TRBV5-1 combines with J gene TRBJ2-2; D remains unclear. Trimming stripped 0 bases from V and 4 bases from J, with 7 bases between. CDR1 SGHRS and CDR2 YFSETQ come from the germline V gene. The CDR3 is made up of 14 amino acids. This chain's CDR3 is CASSLDKPTGELFF. Here the CDR3 DNA reads TGCGCCAGCAGCTTGGACAAACCCACCGGGGAGCTGTTTTTT.

The chain employs TRBV15 and TRBJ2-7; D unclear. Trimming cost V 3 bases and J 7 bases, with 10 bases left between them. The CDR3 length is 12 residues. Germline values: CDR1 LNHNV, CDR2 YYDKDF (reference sequence). For the CDR3, the DNA is TGTGCCACCAGCAGCACTCTGGGTGAGCAGTACTTC. Amino acid sequence: CATSSTLGEQYF.

The genes are TRBV7-8 and TRBJ2-2, with D unclear. This CDR3 has 13 residues. Germline assignment: CDR1 SGHVS and CDR2 FQNEAQ. V shed 1 base and J shed 9 bases, with 9 bases lying between them. CDR3 loop: CASSLGSQRELFF. CDR3 in DNA: TGTGCCAGCAGCTTAGGGTCCCAGCGGGAGCTGTTTTTT.

The chain recombines TRBV19 with TRBJ1-1, with D perhaps matching TRBD1 (5 bases). V was shortened by 1 base and J by 8 bases, with 11 bases between the two germline ends. This CDR3 is built from 13 residues. Germline loops: CDR1 LNHDA, CDR2 SQIVND (reference sequence). CDR3 loop: CASSIATGGEAFF. For the CDR3, the DNA is TGTGCCAGTAGTATAGCCACCGGGGGAGAAGCTTTCTTT.

This sequence joins TRBV14 and TRBJ1-5; TRBD1 might be the D (5 bases). The CDR3 length is 13 residues. Looked up from germline, CDR1 is SGHDN and CDR2 is FVKESK. The germline V and J ends were trimmed by 5 bases and 4 bases, with 9 bases remaining between them. In nucleotides, the CDR3 is TGTGCCAGCAGCTGGGGGAGTAATCAGCCCCAGCATTTT. It yields the protein CASSWGSNQPQHF.

The rearrangement links TRBV19 to TRBJ2-1; 9 nucleotides line up with TRBD1. Germline V gene lookup returns CDR1 LNHDA and CDR2 SQIVND (reference sequence). V lost 3 bases to trimming and J lost 1 base; unmatched junction nucleotides: 10. This CDR3 has 18 residues. The CDR3 DNA reads as TGTGCCAGTAGTATCGACTCCCCGGGACAGGGTTCCTACAATGAGCAGTTCTTC. Translation: CASSIDSPGQGSYNEQFF.

V and J are TRBV18 and TRBJ2-5; TRBD2 matches at 12 bases. This CDR3 region has 16 residues. The V gene's germline CDR1 is KGHSH and CDR2 LQKENI. After removal of 4 bases from V and 4 bases from J, the junction contained 7 bases not matched to a gene. CDR3 sequence: CASSLNPTSGGETQYF. In nucleotides, the CDR3 is TGTGCCAGCTCACTCAATCCGACTAGCGGGGGAGAGACCCAGTACTTC. Full variable domain (rest looked up from reference TRBV18 and TRBJ2-5): NAGVMQNPRHLVRRRGQEARLRCSPMKGHSHVYWYRQLPEEGLKFMVYLQKENIIDESGMPKERFSAEFPKEGPSILRIQQVVRGDSAAYFCASSLNPTSGGETQYFGPGTRLLVL.

The J gene is TRBJ2-3, the V gene TRBV6-4; TRBD2 aligns across 7 bases. Losses at the gene ends were 0 bases for V and 4 bases for J; bases not matched to a gene: 1. The CDR3 has 14 residues. Germline CDR1 is MRHNA and CDR2 is SNTAGT. The DNA for the CDR3 is TGTGCCAGCAGTGACTCCGGGAGGTCAGATACGCAGTATTTT. As protein: CASSDSGRSDTQYF.

CDR3 nucleotide sequence: TGTGCCAGCAGCTACCGGGACAGGGCATCTTTATCGGGTGGAAACACCATATATTTT. Amino acids: CASSYRDRASLSGGNTIYF. The chain couples TRBV4-2 to TRBJ1-3; TRBD1 agrees at 9 bases. V lost 5 bases and J lost 3; bases outside the gene matches: 17. Germline V lookup: CDR1 LGHNA, CDR2 YNFKEQ. The CDR3 is made up of 19 amino acids.

This chain uses TRBV5-1 with TRBJ2-6, with D perhaps TRBD2 (5 bases). CDR1 and CDR2 from the germline V gene are SGHRS and YFSETQ. The CDR3 totals 16 residues. Trimming shortened V by 0 bases and J by 0 bases, and 7 bases separated the two germline ends. CDR3 protein: CASSLVGSSGANVLTF. CDR3 sequence (DNA): TGCGCCAGCAGCTTGGTTGGGAGCTCTGGGGCCAACGTCCTGACTTTC.

The V gene is TRBV18, the J gene TRBJ1-1; TRBD1 is a possible D gene (6 bases). The CDR3 totals 13 residues. Germline CDR1 and CDR2: KGHSH and LQKENI. V lost 6 bases to trimming and J lost 7 bases, with 15 bases between them. CDR3 coding DNA: TGTGCCAGCTCCGAACGGGGGCCGTTTGAAGCTTTCTTT. Its protein is CASSERGPFEAFF.

The count of this clone is one. The J gene is TRBJ2-1, the V gene TRBV4-1, with D maybe TRBD1 (6 bases). Germline V lookup: CDR1 MGHRA, CDR2 YSYEKL. The CDR3 spans 16 residues. Trimming shortened V by 1 base and J by 6 bases, and 16 bases separated the two germline ends. The CDR3 region has the DNA TGCGCCAGCAGCCAAGTTCCGGGACCAGGGGCCAATGAGCAGTTCTTC. Translation gives CASSQVPGPGANEQFF.

This clone was picked up one time. The chain couples TRBV30 to TRBJ1-5; 8 bases are a match to TRBD1. CDR3 length: 18 amino acids. Germline V CDR1 and CDR2: GTSNPN, SVGIG (reference sequence). V dropped 3 bases and J dropped 0; count of bases not matched to a gene: 13. CDR3 loop: CAWREGQGLSRSNQPQHF. DNA for the CDR3: TGTGCCTGGAGAGAAGGACAGGGATTATCCCGTAGCAATCAGCCCCAGCATTTT.

This clone has a single count. This chain uses TRBV7-3 with TRBJ2-5; the D gene is possibly TRBD2 (6 bases). The V end lost 5 bases, the J end lost 5 bases, and 21 bases lay between the germline ends. In germline, CDR1 is SGHTA, CDR2 FQGTGA. This CDR3 comprises 16 residues. CDR3 region: CASSPKGGGRGETQYF. As DNA, the CDR3 is TGTGCCAGCAGCCCGAAAGGAGGAGGGCGAGGGGAGACCCAGTACTTC.

The chain has TRBV7-2 and TRBJ1-1, with a possible D match to TRBD1 (6 bases). Germline assignment: CDR1 SGHTA and CDR2 FQGNSA. The V gene lost 4 bases and the J gene lost 1 base, with 16 bases spanning the gap. This CDR3 has 16 amino acids. The CDR3 region has the DNA TGTGCCAGCAGCTCCGCCGGGGGGCGGGAGAACACTGAAGCTTTCTTT. This gives the protein CASSSAGGRENTEAFF.

Only one count was recorded for this clone. This chain links TRBV12-3 or TRBV12-4 with TRBJ1-2, with a weak D call TRBD1 (6 bases). V was clipped by 2 bases and J by 4 bases, with 8 bases between them. The CDR3 is 13 residues long. This chain's CDR3 is CASSLQGSYGYTF. For the CDR3, the DNA is TGTGCCAGCAGTTTACAGGGGAGCTATGGCTACACCTTC.